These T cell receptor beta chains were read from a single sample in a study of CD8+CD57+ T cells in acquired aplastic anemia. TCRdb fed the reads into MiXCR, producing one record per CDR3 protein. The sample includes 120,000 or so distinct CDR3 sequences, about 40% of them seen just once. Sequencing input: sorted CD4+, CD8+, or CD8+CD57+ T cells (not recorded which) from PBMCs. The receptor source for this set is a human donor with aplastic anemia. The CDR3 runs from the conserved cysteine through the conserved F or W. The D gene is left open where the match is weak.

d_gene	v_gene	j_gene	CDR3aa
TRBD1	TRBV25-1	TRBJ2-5	CASNQGQQETQYF
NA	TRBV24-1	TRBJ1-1	CATSAPTGRAFF
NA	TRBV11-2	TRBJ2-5	CASSFPGGALETQYF
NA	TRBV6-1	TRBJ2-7	CASTRDTSYEQYF
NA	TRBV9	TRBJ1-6	CASSVMLRRGDSPLHF
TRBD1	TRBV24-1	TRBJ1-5	CATSSQGFNQPQHF
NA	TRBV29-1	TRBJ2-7	CSVEEQSYEQYF
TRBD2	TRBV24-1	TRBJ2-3	CARGGGSYNEQYF
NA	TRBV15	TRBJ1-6	CATSSRKGNSPLHF
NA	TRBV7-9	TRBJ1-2	CASSHTREVDGYTF
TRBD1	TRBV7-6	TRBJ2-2	CASSLDRGALFF